A single sample gave rise to the 22 T cell receptor beta chains below, sequenced in a study of HIV-infected patients and healthy controls. The repertoire came from unfractionated whole blood and reflected all unsorted peripheral T cells. Alpha and beta constant-region primers primed reverse transcription of about 470 ng RNA. Alpha and beta chain libraries were made separately by chain-specific third strand synthesis with multiplexing indices. TCRdb analysed the 5' RACE reads with MiXCR anew, one entry per CDR3 protein. Of some 11,000 distinct CDR3 sequences listed, around 9.3% are singletons. The sequencing used blood, collected before antiretroviral therapy. The receptors shown here come from an adult with HIV infection. The donor label of this sample is uncertain.

This clonotype has at least ten counts. The CDR3 reads CSATGQGTDTQYF. CDR3 in DNA: TGCAGTGCTACGGGACAGGGAACAGATACGCAGTATTTT. The chain recombines TRBV20-1 with TRBJ2-3; TRBD1 matches at 9 bases. CDR1 is DFQATT and CDR2 is SNEGSKA in the germline V gene (reference sequence). V dropped 4 bases and J dropped 3; count of bases not matched to a gene: 2. There are 13 residues in the CDR3.

This clonotype was picked up many times. The J gene is TRBJ1-4, the V gene TRBV6-5; 8 positions match TRBD1. This CDR3 contains 16 residues. Germline trimming cut 6 bases from V and 3 bases from J; bases unmatched to any gene: 9. From germline, CDR1 is MNHEY and CDR2 SVGAGI. In nucleotides, the CDR3 is TGTGCCAGCAGCATGGGACAGGATCGGGCTAATGAAAAACTGTTTTTT. This codes for CASSMGQDRANEKLFF.

This clonotype was detected many times. V usage is TRBV6-2 or TRBV6-3 and J usage is TRBJ2-3; 9 bases fit TRBD1. There are 19 residues in the CDR3. Germline V gene sequence: CDR1 MNHEY, CDR2 SVGEGT. V shed 6 bases, J shed 0 bases, and the junction held 16 bases outside the gene matches. CDR3 sequence (DNA): TGTGCCAGCAGCTGGGACAGGGATATCAACCCCTATAGCACAGATACGCAGTATTTT. Translation: CASSWDRDINPYSTDTQYF.

This clonotype appeared many times. The V call is TRBV2, the J call TRBJ2-1; 8 bases are a match to TRBD1. Germline V lookup: CDR1 SNHLY, CDR2 FYNNEI. Trimming cost V 8 bases and J 5 bases; bases outside gene matches: 5. This CDR3 has 13 amino acids. The CDR3 loop reads CASGGTGNNEQFF. CDR3 DNA sequence: TGTGCCAGCGGTGGGACAGGCAACAATGAGCAGTTCTTC. The variable domain in full, completed from reference TRBV2 and TRBJ2-1, reads EPEVTQTPSHQVTQMGQEVILRCVPISNHLYFYWYRQILGQKVEFLVSFYNNEISEKSEIFDDQFSVERPDGSNFTLKIRSTKLEDSAMYFCASGGTGNNEQFFGPGTRLTVL.

There are many counts of this clonotype. This chain's CDR3 is CAWSVGGYNEQFF. CDR3 nucleotides: TGTGCCTGGAGCGTGGGGGGGTACAATGAGCAGTTCTTC. The chain links TRBV30 to TRBJ2-1, with TRBD2 identical over 7 bases. CDR3 size: 13 residues. The germline V gene encodes CDR1 GTSNPN and CDR2 SVGIG (reference sequence). V shed 3 bases, J shed 4 bases, and the junction held 3 bases outside the gene matches. The whole variable domain, filled in from reference TRBV30 and TRBJ2-1, reads SQTIHQWPATLVQPVGSPLSLECTVEGTSNPNLYWYRQAAGRGLQLLFYSVGIGQISSEVPQNLSASRPQDRQFILSSKKLLLSDSGFYLCAWSVGGYNEQFFGPGTRLTVL.

This clonotype occurred many times. J is TRBJ2-1 and V is TRBV5-4, with 14 positions matching TRBD2. The CDR3 loop spans 15 amino acids. Trimming cost V 4 bases and J 14 bases; bases outside gene matches: 11. The germline V gene encodes CDR1 SGHNT and CDR2 YYREEE (reference sequence). CDR3 residues: CASSPGLAGDPFEFF. The CDR3 DNA reads TGTGCCAGCAGCCCGGGACTAGCGGGAGACCCCTTTGAGTTCTTC.

This clonotype has at least ten counts. The CDR3 DNA is TGTGCCAGCAGCCCCTGGACTAGCGGGAGCTCCACCGGGGAGCTGTTTTTT. Protein: CASSPWTSGSSTGELFF. The chain links TRBV7-9 to TRBJ2-2, with TRBD2 matching 13 bases. The CDR3 consists of 17 residues. Per germline, CDR1 SEHNR and CDR2 FQNEAQ (reference sequence). V was pared by 5 bases and J by 4 bases, with 7 bases of the junction left unmatched.

The chain recombines TRBV10-1 with TRBJ2-1; D gene uncertain. The length of the CDR3 is 12 residues. Per germline, CDR1 WNHNN and CDR2 SYGVQD (reference sequence). V was shortened by 10 bases and J by 10 bases, with 17 bases between the two germline ends. CDR3 loop: CATPAMPGEQFF. The CDR3 nucleotides are TGCGCCACCCCTGCCATGCCCGGAGAGCAGTTCTTC.

This clonotype was observed at least ten times. The chain uses TRBV18 and TRBJ1-1, with D maybe TRBD1 (5 bases). Trimming removed 1 base at V and 4 bases at J, with 13 bases between. CDR3 length: 15 residues. Per germline, CDR1 KGHSH and CDR2 LQKENI. CDR3 nucleotide sequence: TGTGCCAGCTCACCACGTAAGGGGTTAACCACTGAAGCTTTCTTT. This sequence encodes CASSPRKGLTTEAFF. Based on the CDR3 plus reference TRBV18 and TRBJ1-1, the full variable domain is NAGVMQNPRHLVRRRGQEARLRCSPMKGHSHVYWYRQLPEEGLKFMVYLQKENIIDESGMPKERFSAEFPKEGPSILRIQQVVRGDSAAYFCASSPRKGLTTEAFFGQGTRLTVV.

Ten or more counts support this clonotype. CDR3 residues: CASSIRLAGESNPSSYNEQFF. CDR3 nucleotides: TGTGCCAGCAGCATCAGACTAGCGGGGGAGTCAAACCCGAGCTCCTACAATGAGCAGTTCTTC. The V call is TRBV11-1, the J call TRBJ2-1; 12 nucleotides agree with TRBD2. The CDR3 is 21 residues long. CDR1 is SGHAT, CDR2 FQDESV, per germline (reference sequence). The trim removed 5 bases at V and 0 bases at J, leaving 17 bases unmatched.

The rearrangement joins TRBV6-6 to TRBJ2-3; 10 positions agree with TRBD2. Germline V gene data show CDR1 as MNHNY and CDR2 as SVGAGI (reference sequence). Trimming at V came to 11 bases and at J to 1 base, leaving 9 bases not matched to a gene. The CDR3 loop spans 15 amino acids. The chain's CDR3 is CAGARGTSGTDTQYF. In DNA, the CDR3 is TGTGCCGGGGCGCGGGGGACTAGCGGCACAGATACGCAGTATTTT.

By sample fraction, this clonotype is medium-sized. The V and J genes are TRBV19 and TRBJ1-4, with D possibly TRBD1 on 5 matching bases. Germline-derived CDR1 and CDR2 are LNHDA and SQIVND (reference sequence). V gave up 5 bases and J gave up 5 bases, with 15 bases separating them. This CDR3 has 15 residues. CDR3 DNA sequence: TGTGCCAGTAGTGAGGGACTTTCAGGGAATGAAAAACTGTTTTTT. The encoded protein is CASSEGLSGNEKLFF.

This clonotype was observed at least ten times. This chain connects TRBV5-4 to TRBJ2-3, with D possibly TRBD2 on 6 matching bases. CDR3 size: 15 residues. The germline V gene encodes CDR1 SGHNT and CDR2 YYREEE (reference sequence). The V end lost 4 bases, the J end lost 4 bases, and 16 bases lay between the germline ends. CDR3 nucleotides: TGTGCCAGCAGCCCCGGGGGTCCGGGGTCAGATACGCAGTATTTT. Residues: CASSPGGPGSDTQYF.

The V call is TRBV4-2, the J call TRBJ2-1; 8 bases agree with TRBD2. With V trimmed by 3 bases and J by 4 bases, 5 bases remained unmatched. There are 15 residues in the CDR3. Per the germline V gene, CDR1 is LGHNA and CDR2 is YNFKEQ. The CDR3 region has the DNA TGTGCCAGCAGCCAGAGACTAGCGCAGTACAATGAGCAGTTCTTC. Its translation is CASSQRLAQYNEQFF.

This clonotype was counted ten times or more. The chain is built from TRBV5-1 and TRBJ1-1, with 9 positions matching TRBD1. The CDR3 loop spans 15 amino acids. V was clipped by 5 bases and J by 0 bases; unmatched bases: 5. CDR1 and CDR2 from the germline V gene are SGHRS and YFSETQ. The CDR3 here is CASRETGGLNTEAFF. CDR3 bases: TGCGCCAGCAGAGAGACAGGGGGATTGAACACTGAAGCTTTCTTT.

This sequence joins TRBV5-6 and TRBJ2-6; D may match TRBD1 or TRBD2 (5 bases each). Trimming shortened V by 7 bases and J by 3 bases, and 17 bases separated the two germline ends. The CDR3 extends over 16 amino acids. Germline CDR1 reads SGHDT; CDR2 reads YYEEEE. CDR3 amino acids: CASGPGTLHGANVLTF. CDR3 nucleotides: TGTGCCAGCGGGCCAGGGACGCTTCATGGGGCCAACGTCCTGACTTTC.

By its share, this clonotype is medium-sized. The rearrangement links TRBV3-1 to TRBJ2-1; tentatively, D is TRBD1 (6 bases). The germline CDR1 and CDR2 sequences are LGHDT and YNNKEL (reference sequence). The V gene lost 4 bases and the J gene lost 6 bases, with 10 bases spanning the gap. The CDR3 contains 13 residues. Written as DNA, the CDR3 is TGTGCCAGCAGCCCAGACAGGTTCAATGAGCAGTTCTTC. It is translated as CASSPDRFNEQFF.

By proportion, this clonotype is medium-sized (0.01 to 0.1%). J is TRBJ2-3 and V is TRBV4-3; D is unclear. The CDR3 runs 16 residues. CDR1 and CDR2 from the germline V gene are LGHNA and YSLEER. V was trimmed by 0 bases and J by 0 bases, leaving 10 bases between them. CDR3 in DNA: TGCGCCAGCAGCCAAGACCGCGCGACAAGCACAGATACGCAGTATTTT. Amino acid sequence: CASSQDRATSTDTQYF.

This clonotype was picked up many times. V is TRBV5-8 and J is TRBJ1-5; no clear D gene. Trimming cost V 5 bases and J 6 bases, with 12 bases left between them. Germline V gene sequence: CDR1 SGHTS, CDR2 YDEGEE. The length of the CDR3 is 13 residues. The CDR3, as DNA: TGTGCCAGCAGTAGGGCAGTGGGTCAGCCCCAGCATTTT. Amino acids: CASSRAVGQPQHF.

This clonotype was counted at least ten times. The chain combines TRBV7-2 with TRBJ1-4; no clear D gene. Trimming shortened V by 2 bases and J by 4 bases, and 11 bases separated the two germline ends. This CDR3 has 15 amino acids. CDR1 SGHTA and CDR2 FQGNSA come from the germline V gene. The CDR3 reads CASSLNTGHNEKLFF. The CDR3 bases are TGTGCCAGCAGCTTAAATACGGGTCATAATGAAAAACTGTTTTTT.

This clonotype is classed as medium-sized. V gene TRBV5-5 combines with J gene TRBJ2-3; the match to TRBD2 covers 13 bases. The J segment lost 6 bases and the V segment lost 3 bases, leaving 4 bases of the junction unmatched. The germline gives CDR1 SGHKS, CDR2 YYEKEE (reference sequence). This CDR3 spans 15 amino acids. The CDR3 DNA reads TGTGCCAGCAGCTGGACTAGCGGGAGTTATGATACGCAGTATTTT. Amino acid sequence: CASSWTSGSYDTQYF.

The V gene is TRBV2, the J gene TRBJ1-5; TRBD1 might be the D (6 bases). Trimming took off 7 bases at V and 0 bases at J, with 16 bases between the two ends. CDR3 length: 16 amino acids. Per germline, CDR1 SNHLY and CDR2 FYNNEI. The CDR3 reads CASIRDITFSNQPQHF. In DNA, the CDR3 is TGTGCCAGCATAAGGGACATTACCTTTAGCAATCAGCCCCAGCATTTT.